This TCR beta chain was found in a study of CDR3 diversity in severe acne. TCRdb passed the PCR reads through MiXCR, listing each CDR3 protein once. The profile shows about 97,000 distinct CDR3 sequences, about half of them singletons. This clonotype was observed a handful of times. Trimming left V 4 bases short and J 6 bases short, with 15 bases between. The V gene's germline CDR1 is MGHDK and CDR2 SYGVNS. The CDR3 totals 14 residues. The sequence derives from a male donor with acne. This chain links TRBV25-1 with TRBJ1-2; D possibly corresponds to TRBD1 (5 bases). Sequencing used blood. CDR3 in DNA: TGTGCCAGCAGTGTAATAGGGGCAACTAATGGCTACACCTTC. It encodes CASSVIGATNGYTF.